This T cell receptor beta chain was captured by sequencing in a study of cytomegalovirus exposure and HLA in healthy donors. Whole-study findings and limits: Data from an earlier analysis indicated that most TCR beta V segments were productive either about 90% or about 30% of the time. One cluster of highly shared sequence variants probably arose as a sequencing artifact. Researchers had no immune exposure information except CMV serostatus available.

Notes on this clone: The antigen remains unidentified.

It was with 60 Vbeta and 13 Jbeta primers that the PCR ran. As originally analysed: Some 10 million of the 60 million to 90 million unique TCR beta chains counted in a later analysis were shared. Sequenced by immunoSEQ multiplex PCR; TCRdb stores in-frame clones only, minus some. From that table come the V and J calls and clone size; the DNA was used to work out D and trimming. The sample lists 100,000 to 150,000 clones, approximately 78% seen once, with approximately 3.9% in the top ten. The receptor comes from a man aged 35 to 55 in good health and CMV-seronegative. Sequencing was done on a sample of PBMCs.

CDR3 DNA sequence: TGCGCCAGCAGCTTTTCCGGGGAAGGAAACACCATATATTTT. Translated, it gives CASSFSGEGNTIYF. This chain joins TRBV5-1 and TRBJ1-3; D ambiguous. V was clipped by 2 bases and J by 4 bases, with 10 bases between them. The CDR3 is 14 residues long. Germline values: CDR1 SGHRS, CDR2 YFSETQ.